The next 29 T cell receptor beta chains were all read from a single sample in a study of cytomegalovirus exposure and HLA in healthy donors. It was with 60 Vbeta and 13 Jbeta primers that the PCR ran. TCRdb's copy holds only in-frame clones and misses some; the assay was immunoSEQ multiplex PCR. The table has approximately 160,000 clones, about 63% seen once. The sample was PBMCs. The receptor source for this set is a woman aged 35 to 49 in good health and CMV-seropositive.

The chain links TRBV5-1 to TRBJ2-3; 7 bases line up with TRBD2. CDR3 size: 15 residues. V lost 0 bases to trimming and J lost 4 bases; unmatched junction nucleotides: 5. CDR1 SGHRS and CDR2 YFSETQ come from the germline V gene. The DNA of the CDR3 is TGCGCCAGCAGCTTGGTCGGCGGGAGTCCAGATACGCAGTATTTT. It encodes CASSLVGGSPDTQYF. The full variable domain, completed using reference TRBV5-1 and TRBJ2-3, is KAGVTQTPRYLIKTRGQQVTLSCSPISGHRSVSWYQQTPGQGLQFLFEYFSETQRNKGNFPGRFSGRQFSNSRSEMNVSTLELGDSALYLCASSLVGGSPDTQYFGPGTRLTVL.

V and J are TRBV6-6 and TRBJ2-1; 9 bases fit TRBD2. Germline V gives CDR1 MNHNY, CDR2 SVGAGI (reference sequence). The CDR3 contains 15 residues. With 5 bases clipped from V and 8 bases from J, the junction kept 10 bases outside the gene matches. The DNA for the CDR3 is TGTGCCAGCAGTGATGTTAGCGGGAGTAAGTATGAGCAGTTCTTC. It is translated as CASSDVSGSKYEQFF.

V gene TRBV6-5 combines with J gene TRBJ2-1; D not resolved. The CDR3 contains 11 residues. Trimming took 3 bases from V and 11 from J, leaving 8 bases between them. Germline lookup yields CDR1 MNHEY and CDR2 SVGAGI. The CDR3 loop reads CASSYASKQFF. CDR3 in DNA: TGTGCCAGCAGTTATGCCAGTAAGCAGTTCTTC.

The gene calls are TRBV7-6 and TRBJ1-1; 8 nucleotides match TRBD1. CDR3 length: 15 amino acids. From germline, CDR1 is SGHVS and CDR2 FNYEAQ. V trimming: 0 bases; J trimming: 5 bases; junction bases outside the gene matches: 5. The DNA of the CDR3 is TGTGCCAGCAGCTTAGCGTCCAGGGGGCGGACTGAAGCTTTCTTT. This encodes CASSLASRGRTEAFF.

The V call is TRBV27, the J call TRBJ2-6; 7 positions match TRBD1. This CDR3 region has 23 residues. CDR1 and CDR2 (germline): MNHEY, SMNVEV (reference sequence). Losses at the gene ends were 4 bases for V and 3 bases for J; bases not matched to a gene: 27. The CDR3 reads CASSSDRRVLWGLVRFGANVLTF. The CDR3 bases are TGTGCCAGCAGTTCGGACAGGAGAGTACTCTGGGGCCTTGTTCGGTTTGGGGCCAACGTCCTGACTTTC.

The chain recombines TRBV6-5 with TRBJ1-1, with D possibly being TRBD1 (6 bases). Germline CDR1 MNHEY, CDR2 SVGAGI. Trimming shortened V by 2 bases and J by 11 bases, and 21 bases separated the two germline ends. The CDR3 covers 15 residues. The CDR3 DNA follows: TGTGCCAGCAGTTACACAAGGGCCAAGGGGGAATTTGCTTTCTTT. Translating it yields CASSYTRAKGEFAFF.

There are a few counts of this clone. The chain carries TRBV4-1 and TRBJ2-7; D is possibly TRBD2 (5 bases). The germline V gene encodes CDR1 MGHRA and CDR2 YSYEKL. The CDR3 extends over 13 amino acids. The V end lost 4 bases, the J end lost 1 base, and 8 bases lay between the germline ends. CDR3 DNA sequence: TGCGCCAGCAGCCCCCGGGGATCCTACGAGCAGTACTTC. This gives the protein CASSPRGSYEQYF.

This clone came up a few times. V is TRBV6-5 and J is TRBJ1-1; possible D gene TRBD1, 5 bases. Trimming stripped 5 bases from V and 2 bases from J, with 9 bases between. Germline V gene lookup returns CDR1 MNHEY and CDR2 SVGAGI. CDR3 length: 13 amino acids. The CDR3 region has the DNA TGTGCCAGCAGTCTGACAGATAACACTGAAGCTTTCTTT. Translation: CASSLTDNTEAFF.

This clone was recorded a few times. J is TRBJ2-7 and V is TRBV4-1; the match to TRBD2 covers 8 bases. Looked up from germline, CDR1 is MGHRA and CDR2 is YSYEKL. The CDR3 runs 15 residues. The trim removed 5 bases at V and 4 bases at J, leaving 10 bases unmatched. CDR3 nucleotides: TGCGCCAGCAGCTTTAGCGGGGAGGGCTCTTACGAGCAGTACTTC. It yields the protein CASSFSGEGSYEQYF.

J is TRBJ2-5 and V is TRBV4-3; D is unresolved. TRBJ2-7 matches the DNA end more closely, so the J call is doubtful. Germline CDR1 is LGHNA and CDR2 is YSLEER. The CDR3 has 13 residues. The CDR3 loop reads CASSQDRMYEQYF. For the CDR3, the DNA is TGCGCCAGCAGCCAAGATAGAATGTACGAGCAGTACTTC.

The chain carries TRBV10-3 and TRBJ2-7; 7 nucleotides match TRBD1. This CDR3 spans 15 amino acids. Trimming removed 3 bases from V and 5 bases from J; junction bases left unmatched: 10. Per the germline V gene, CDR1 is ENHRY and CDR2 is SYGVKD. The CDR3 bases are TGTGCCATCAGTGAACTGAACAGGGGAAGTAACGAGCAGTACTTC. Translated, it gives CAISELNRGSNEQYF.

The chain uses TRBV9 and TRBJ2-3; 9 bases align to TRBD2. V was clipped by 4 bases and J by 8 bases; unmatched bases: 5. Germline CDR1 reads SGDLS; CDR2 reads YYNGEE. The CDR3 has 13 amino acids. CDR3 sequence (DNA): TGTGCCAGCAGCCCCGAACTAGCGGGTACGCAGTATTTT. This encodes CASSPELAGTQYF.

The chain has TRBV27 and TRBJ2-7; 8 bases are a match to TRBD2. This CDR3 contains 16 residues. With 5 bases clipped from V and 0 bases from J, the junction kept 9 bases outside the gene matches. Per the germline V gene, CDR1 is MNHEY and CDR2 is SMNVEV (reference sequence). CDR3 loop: CASSPREGTLSYEQYF. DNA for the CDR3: TGTGCCAGCAGTCCCCGGGAGGGGACACTCTCCTACGAGCAGTACTTC.

CDR3 loop: CASSPGQASSGANVLTF. CDR3 nucleotide sequence: TGCGCCAGCAGCCCGGGACAGGCTTCAAGTGGGGCCAACGTCCTGACTTTC. This sequence joins TRBV5-1 and TRBJ2-6; 8 bases line up with TRBD1. Germline-derived CDR1 and CDR2 are SGHRS and YFSETQ. CDR3 size: 17 residues. The V segment lost 4 bases and the J segment 3 bases; nucleotides outside the gene matches: 9.

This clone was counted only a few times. CDR3 residues: CASSGTGTSVETQYF. CDR3 bases: TGTGCCAGCAGTGGAACCGGGACTAGCGTAGAGACCCAGTACTTC. The chain employs TRBV2 and TRBJ2-5, with 10 bases that match TRBD2. Germline values: CDR1 SNHLY, CDR2 FYNNEI. V lost 4 bases and J lost 4; bases outside the gene matches: 6. CDR3 length: 15 residues.

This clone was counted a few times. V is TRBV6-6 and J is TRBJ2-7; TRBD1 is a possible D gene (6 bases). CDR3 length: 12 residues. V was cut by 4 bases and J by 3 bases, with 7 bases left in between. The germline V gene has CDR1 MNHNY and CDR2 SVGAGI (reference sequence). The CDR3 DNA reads TGTGCCAGCAGTTCGGACAGCTACGAGCAGTACTTC. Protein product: CASSSDSYEQYF.

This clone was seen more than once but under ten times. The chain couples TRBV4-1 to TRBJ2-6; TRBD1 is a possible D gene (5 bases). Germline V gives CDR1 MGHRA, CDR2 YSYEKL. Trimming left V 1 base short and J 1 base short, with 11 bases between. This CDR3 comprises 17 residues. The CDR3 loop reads CASSQGLTESGANVLTF. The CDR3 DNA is TGCGCCAGCAGCCAAGGGCTGACAGAATCTGGGGCCAACGTCCTGACTTTC.

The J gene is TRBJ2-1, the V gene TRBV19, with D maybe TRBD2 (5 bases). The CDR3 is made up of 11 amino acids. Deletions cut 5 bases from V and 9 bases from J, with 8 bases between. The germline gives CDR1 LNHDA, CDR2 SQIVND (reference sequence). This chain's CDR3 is CASSSGIEQFF. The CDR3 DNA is TGTGCCAGTAGTTCGGGGATTGAGCAGTTCTTC. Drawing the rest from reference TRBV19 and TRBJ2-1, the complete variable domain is DGGITQSPKYLFRKEGQNVTLSCEQNLNHDAMYWYRQDPGQGLRLIYYSQIVNDFQKGDIAEGYSVSREKKESFPLTVTSAQKNPTAFYLCASSSGIEQFFGPGTRLTVL.

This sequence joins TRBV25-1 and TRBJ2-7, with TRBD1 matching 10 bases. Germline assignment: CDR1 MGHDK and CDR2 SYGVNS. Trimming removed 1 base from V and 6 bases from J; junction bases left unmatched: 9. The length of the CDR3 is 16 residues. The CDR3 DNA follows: TGTGCCAGCAGTGAATTAGGGGGACAGGGGTACGGCGAGCAGTACTTC. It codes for CASSELGGQGYGEQYF.

The CDR3 region is CASSLVGRGLNEQYF. For the CDR3, the DNA is TGTGCCAGCAGCTTGGTGGGCAGGGGGCTCAACGAGCAGTACTTC. The chain combines TRBV5-6 with TRBJ2-5, with 8 bases matching TRBD1. The closer fit of TRBJ2-7 to the DNA end suggests the J call may be wrong. This CDR3 is built from 15 residues. In germline, CDR1 is SGHDT, CDR2 YYEEEE.

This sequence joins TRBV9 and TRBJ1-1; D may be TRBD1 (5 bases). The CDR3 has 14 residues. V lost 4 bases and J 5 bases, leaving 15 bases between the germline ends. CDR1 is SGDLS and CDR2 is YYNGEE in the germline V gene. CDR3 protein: CASSPQGVETEAFF. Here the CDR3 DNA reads TGTGCCAGCAGCCCCCAGGGTGTGGAAACTGAAGCTTTCTTT. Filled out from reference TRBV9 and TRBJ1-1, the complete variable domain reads DSGVTQTPKHLITATGQRVTLRCSPRSGDLSVYWYQQSLDQGLQFLIQYYNGEERAKGNILERFSAQQFPDLHSELNLSSLELGDSALYFCASSPQGVETEAFFGQGTRLTVV.

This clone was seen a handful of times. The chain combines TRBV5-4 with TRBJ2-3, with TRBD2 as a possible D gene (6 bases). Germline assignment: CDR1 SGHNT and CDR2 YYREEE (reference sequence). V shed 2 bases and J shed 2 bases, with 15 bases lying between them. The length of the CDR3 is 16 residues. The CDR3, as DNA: TGTGCCAGCAGCTTTCCGGGCGGGACCTTCACAGATACGCAGTATTTT. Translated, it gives CASSFPGGTFTDTQYF.

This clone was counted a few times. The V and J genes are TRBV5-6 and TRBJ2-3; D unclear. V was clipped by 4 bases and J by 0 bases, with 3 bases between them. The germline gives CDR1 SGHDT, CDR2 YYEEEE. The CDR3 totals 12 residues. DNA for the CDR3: TGTGCCAGCAGCCCTAGCACAGATACGCAGTATTTT. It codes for CASSPSTDTQYF.

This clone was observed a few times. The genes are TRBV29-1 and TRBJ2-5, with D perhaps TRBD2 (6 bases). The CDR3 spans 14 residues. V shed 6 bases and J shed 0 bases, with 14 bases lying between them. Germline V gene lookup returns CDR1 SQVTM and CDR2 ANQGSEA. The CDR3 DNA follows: TGCAGCGTCTCAATGACTAGGTACCAAGAGACCCAGTACTTC. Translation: CSVSMTRYQETQYF.

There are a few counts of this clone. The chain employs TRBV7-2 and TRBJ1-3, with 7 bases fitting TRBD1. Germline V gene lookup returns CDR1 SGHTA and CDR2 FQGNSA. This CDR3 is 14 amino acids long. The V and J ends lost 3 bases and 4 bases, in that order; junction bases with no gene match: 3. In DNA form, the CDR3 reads TGTGCCAGCAGCTTCCAGGGGGACGGAAACACCATATATTTT. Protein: CASSFQGDGNTIYF.

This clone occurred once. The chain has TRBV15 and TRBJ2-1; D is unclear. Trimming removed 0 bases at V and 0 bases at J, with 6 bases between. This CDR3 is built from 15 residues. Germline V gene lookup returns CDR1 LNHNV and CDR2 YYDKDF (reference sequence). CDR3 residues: CATSRDVFSYNEQFF. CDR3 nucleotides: TGTGCCACCAGCAGAGATGTCTTCTCCTACAATGAGCAGTTCTTC.

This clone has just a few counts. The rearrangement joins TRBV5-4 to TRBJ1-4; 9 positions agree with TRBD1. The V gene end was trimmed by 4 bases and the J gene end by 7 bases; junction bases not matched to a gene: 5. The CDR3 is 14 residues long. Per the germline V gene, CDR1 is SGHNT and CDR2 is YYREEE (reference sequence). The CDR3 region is CASSEQGAGEKLFF. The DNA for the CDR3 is TGTGCCAGCAGCGAACAGGGGGCTGGTGAAAAACTGTTTTTT.

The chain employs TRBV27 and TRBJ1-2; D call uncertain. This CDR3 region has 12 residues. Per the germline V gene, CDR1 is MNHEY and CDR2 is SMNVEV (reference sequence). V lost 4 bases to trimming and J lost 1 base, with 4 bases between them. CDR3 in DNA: TGTGCCAGCAGTTCTCGTAACTATGGCTACACCTTC. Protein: CASSSRNYGYTF.

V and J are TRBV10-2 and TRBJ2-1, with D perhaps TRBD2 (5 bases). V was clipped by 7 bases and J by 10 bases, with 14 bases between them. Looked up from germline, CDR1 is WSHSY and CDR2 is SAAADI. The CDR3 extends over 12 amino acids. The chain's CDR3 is CASKDKGAEQFF. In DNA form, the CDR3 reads TGCGCCAGCAAAGACAAGGGAGCCGAGCAGTTCTTC.